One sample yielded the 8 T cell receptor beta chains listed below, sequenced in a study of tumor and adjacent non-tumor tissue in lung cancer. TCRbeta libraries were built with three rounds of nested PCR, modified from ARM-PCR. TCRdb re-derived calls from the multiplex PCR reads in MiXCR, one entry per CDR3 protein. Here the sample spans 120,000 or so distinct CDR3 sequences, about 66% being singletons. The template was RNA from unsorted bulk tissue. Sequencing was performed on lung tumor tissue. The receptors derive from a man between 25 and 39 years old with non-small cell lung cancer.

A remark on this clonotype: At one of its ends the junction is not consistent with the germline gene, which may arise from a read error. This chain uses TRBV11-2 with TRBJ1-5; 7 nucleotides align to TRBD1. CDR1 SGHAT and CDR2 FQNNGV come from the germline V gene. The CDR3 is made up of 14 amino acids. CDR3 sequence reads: CASSSTGEGQPQYF. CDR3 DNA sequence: TGTGCCAGCAGCTCCACAGGGGAGGGTCAGCCCCAGTACTTT. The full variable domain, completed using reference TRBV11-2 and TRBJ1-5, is EAGVAQSPRYKIIEKRQSVAFWCNPISGHATLYWYQQILGQGPKLLIQFQNNGVVDDSQLPKDRFSAERLKGVDSTLKIQPAKLEDSAVYLCASSSTGEGQPQYFGDGTRLSIL.

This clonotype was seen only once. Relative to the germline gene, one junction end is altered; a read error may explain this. The CDR3 reads CASSQGSVLNSRLHF. CDR3 sequence (DNA): TGCGCCAGCAGCCAAGGATCTGTGTTGAATTCACGCCTCCACTTT. The chain uses TRBV4-3 and TRBJ1-6; D is ambiguous. Looked up from germline, CDR1 is LGHNA and CDR2 is YSLEER. This CDR3 comprises 15 residues.

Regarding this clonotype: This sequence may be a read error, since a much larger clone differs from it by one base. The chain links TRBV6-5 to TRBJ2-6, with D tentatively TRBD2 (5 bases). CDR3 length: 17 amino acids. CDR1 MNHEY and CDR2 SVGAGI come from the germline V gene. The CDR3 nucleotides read TGTGCCAGCACCACCAGCGGCGCAACTTCTGTTTCCAACGTCATGACTTTC. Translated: CASTTSGATSVSNVMTF.

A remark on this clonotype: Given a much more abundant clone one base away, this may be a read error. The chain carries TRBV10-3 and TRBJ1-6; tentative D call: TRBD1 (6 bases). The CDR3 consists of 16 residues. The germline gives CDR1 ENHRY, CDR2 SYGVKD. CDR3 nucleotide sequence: TGTGCCATCAGTGTCCACAGGGAGGCTTATAATACACCCCTCCACTTT. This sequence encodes CAISVHREAYNTPLHF.

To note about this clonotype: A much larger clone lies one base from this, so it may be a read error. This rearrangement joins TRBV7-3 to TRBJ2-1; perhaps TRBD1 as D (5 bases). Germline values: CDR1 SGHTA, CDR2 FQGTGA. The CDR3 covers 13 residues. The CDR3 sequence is CASSLEDNNEQLF. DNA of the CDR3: TGTGCCAGCAGCCTCGAGGACAACAATGAGCAGCTCTTC.

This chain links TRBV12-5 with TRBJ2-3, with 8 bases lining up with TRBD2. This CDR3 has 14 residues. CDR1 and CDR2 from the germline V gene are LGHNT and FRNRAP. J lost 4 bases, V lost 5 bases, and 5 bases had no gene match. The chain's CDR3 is CASGPRAGADTQYF. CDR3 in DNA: TGTGCTAGTGGTCCACGAGCGGGAGCAGATACGCAGTATTTT. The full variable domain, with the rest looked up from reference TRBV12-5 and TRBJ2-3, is DARVTQTPRHKVTEMGQEVTMRCQPILGHNTVFWYRQTMMQGLELLAYFRNRAPLDDSGMPKDRFSAEMPDATLATLKIQPSEPRDSAVYFCASGPRAGADTQYFGPGTRLTVL.

The CDR3 here is CASSLFSLGTEAFF. CDR3 nucleotides: TGTGCCAGCAGCTTGTTTTCCTTGGGCACTGAAGCTTTCTTT. This chain connects TRBV11-2 to TRBJ1-1; D gene ambiguous. The germline V gene encodes CDR1 SGHAT and CDR2 FQNNGV. V dropped 3 bases and J dropped 4 bases, with 12 bases sitting between them. The CDR3 is 14 residues long. Full variable domain (remainder filled in from reference TRBV11-2 and TRBJ1-1): EAGVAQSPRYKIIEKRQSVAFWCNPISGHATLYWYQQILGQGPKLLIQFQNNGVVDDSQLPKDRFSAERLKGVDSTLKIQPAKLEDSAVYLCASSLFSLGTEAFFGQGTRLTVV.

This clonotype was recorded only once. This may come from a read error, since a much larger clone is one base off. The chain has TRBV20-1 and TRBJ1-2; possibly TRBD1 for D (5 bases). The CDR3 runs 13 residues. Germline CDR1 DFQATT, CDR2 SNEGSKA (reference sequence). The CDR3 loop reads CTARGRAGYGYTF. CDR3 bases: TGCACTGCTAGGGGAAGGGCCGGCTATGGCTACACCTTC.